What follows are 7 T cell receptor beta chains derived from one specimen sequenced in a study of neurological immune-mediated disorders (dated by TCRdb to the late 2010s). The library was prepared using 5' RACE. TCRdb records Illumina HiSeq 2500 as the sequencer. TCRdb passed the public sequencing reads through fastp at Q25 and MiXCR, retaining productive beta sequences. Every CDR3 protein is listed once, alongside the most common genes and DNA of its rows. The sample profile shows under 80,000 distinct CDR3 sequences; approximately 5.2% of them were found once. 2.8% of the sample is taken by the ten largest. Sequences were obtained from PBMCs. These TCRs come from a woman in her twenties or thirties with multiple sclerosis.

This clonotype appeared a few times. A much larger clone is a single base away; this may be a read error. CDR3 protein: CASSHTEKAGTEAFF. The CDR3 DNA follows: TGTGCCAGCAGCCATACCGAGAAGGCGGGCACTGAAGCTTTCTTT. This chain links TRBV9 with TRBJ1-1; D remains ambiguous. With 4 bases removed from V and 4 bases from J, the gap between germline ends came to 17 bases. The CDR3 length is 15 residues. The germline gives CDR1 SGDLS, CDR2 YYNGEE.

Ten or more counts support this clonotype. V and J are TRBV5-1 and TRBJ2-3, with 12 nucleotides matching TRBD2. The CDR3 loop spans 17 amino acids. V lost 4 bases and J lost 4; bases outside the gene matches: 10. In germline, CDR1 is SGHRS, CDR2 YFSETQ. The CDR3 DNA reads TGCGCCAGCAGCCTGACTAGCGGGGGAAGTACGGCAGATACGCAGTATTTT. This codes for CASSLTSGGSTADTQYF.

In this sample, this clonotype turned up many times. The germline gene is not matched at one end of the junction; a read error may be the cause. The rearrangement links TRBV5-1 to TRBJ1-6; D is ambiguous. Germline assignment: CDR1 SGHRS and CDR2 YFSETQ. This CDR3 region has 15 residues. The CDR3 reads CASSLERTGDSPLNF. DNA for the CDR3: TGCGCCAGCAGCTTGGAGCGTACGGGTGACTCACCCCTCAACTTT.

Ten or more counts support this clonotype. The chain combines TRBV7-9 with TRBJ2-1; 9 nucleotides line up with TRBD1. The V gene end was trimmed by 5 bases and the J gene end by 7 bases; junction bases not matched to a gene: 9. Germline V lookup: CDR1 SEHNR, CDR2 FQNEAQ (reference sequence). CDR3 length equals 15 residues. Here the CDR3 DNA reads TGTGCCAGCAGCCTTCTGGGACAGGGAAGAAATGAGCAGTTCTTC. It encodes CASSLLGQGRNEQFF.

This clonotype appeared a few times. This may arise from a read error, as a much more abundant clone is one base away. The genes are TRBV28 and TRBJ2-3, with D unresolved. Germline CDR1 and CDR2: MDHEN and SYDVKM. This CDR3 contains 13 residues. Trimming shortened V by 4 bases and J by 2 bases, and 7 bases separated the two germline ends. CDR3 DNA sequence: TGTGCCAGCAGTTCCAACCTCACAGATACGCAGTATTTT. Protein product: CASSSNLTDTQYF.

This clonotype was seen ten or more times. V gene TRBV14 combines with J gene TRBJ2-2; D may be TRBD2 (7 bases). V was trimmed by 3 bases and J by 0 bases, leaving 20 bases between them. CDR1 and CDR2 (germline): SGHDN, FVKESK. The CDR3 contains 19 residues. CDR3 sequence: CASSQTSAGANANTGELFF. The CDR3 DNA reads as TGTGCCAGCAGCCAGACTTCGGCGGGGGCGAACGCGAACACCGGGGAGCTGTTTTTT.

This clonotype was found many times. This chain connects TRBV20-1 to TRBJ2-7; 7 bases are shared with TRBD1. J lost 6 bases, V lost 3 bases, and 8 bases had no gene match. Germline CDR1 is DFQATT and CDR2 is SNEGSKA (reference sequence). The CDR3 totals 13 residues. In DNA form, the CDR3 reads TGCAGTGCTAGGAGGACAGGTACCTTCGAGCAGTACTTC. Encoded protein: CSARRTGTFEQYF.